Many counts were recorded for the clone carrying this TCR beta chain. Its specificity is not known. This sequence may be a read error, since a much larger clone differs from it by one base. Given the absence of the conserved phenylalanine or tryptophan at the CDR3 end, a read error is likely. The junction had 13 bases not matched to a gene; V was cut back by 3 bases and J by 2 bases. CDR3 length: 17 amino acids. The germline V gene has CDR1 MDHEN and CDR2 SYDVKM. These data originate in a study of metastatic and nonmetastatic thyroid tumors. Whole-study context: Repertoire data that came from the blood and tumor or nodule tissue of malignant and benign thyroid patients were compared.

There were no patients who had received any treatment before thyroid surgery. Findings and caveats of the study: Across blood and tumor, TCR beta diversity in malignant thyroid tumors was reportedly significantly higher than in benign nodules.

Methods used by the authors: The study's classifier, a distant-metastasis tool for papillary thyroid cancer, was built using CDR3 differences across clinicopathological groups. TCRdb used MiXCR to call clones anew from the PCR reads. TCRdb, not the authors, supplied the V and J calls. The profile shows tens of thousands of clones, 9.5% to 15% of them singletons. The chain combines TRBV28 with TRBJ2-7, with 7 bases matching TRBD2. The clonotype comes from a female donor with papillary thyroid cancer or a benign thyroid nodule (not recorded which). Some clones in this sample may be carry-over from other donors' samples. The sample taken for sequencing was tumor tissue. The CDR3 DNA sequence: TGTGCCAGCAGTTTTGGGGCTTGGTCTAGCGGTCCCTACGAGCAGTACTCC. This gives the protein CASSFGAWSSGPYEQYS.